Below, one T cell receptor beta chain is given with its context. What it binds is not known. CDR1 is PRHDT and CDR2 is FYEKMQ in the germline V gene (reference sequence). The CDR3 length is 16 residues. V was pared by 5 bases and J by 4 bases, with 6 bases of the junction left unmatched. The data stem from a study of cytomegalovirus exposure and HLA in healthy donors. PCR employed 60 Vbeta and 13 Jbeta primers. Generated by immunoSEQ multiplex PCR, the TCRdb table keeps only in-frame clones and is missing some. This sample carries 150,000 or so clones, 60% to 85% of them seen once, and the ten largest clones take about 12%. Study conclusions and caveats: Rarity held for most TCR sequences, but there were some public TCRs that occurred in many donors.

This TCR was recovered from a man in his forties in good health and CMV-seropositive. The sequencing input was PBMCs. This chain uses TRBV13 with TRBJ2-2; 11 positions agree with TRBD1. The DNA for the CDR3 is TGTGCCAGCAGCCTGACCGGGACAGGGGGCACCGGGGAGCTGTTTTTT. Translation gives CASSLTGTGGTGELFF.